One sample yielded the 19 T cell receptor beta chains listed below, sequenced in a study of cytomegalovirus exposure and HLA in healthy donors. It was with 60 Vbeta and 13 Jbeta primers that the PCR ran. Data came from immunoSEQ multiplex PCR; TCRdb stores just in-frame clones and leaves some out. The repertoire has approximately 150,000 clones, around 82% of them found once; the top ten carry approximately 3.2%. Sequencing was performed on PBMCs. The receptors were gathered from a young man in good health and CMV-seropositive.

The genes are TRBV19 and TRBJ2-1, with a weak D call TRBD2 (6 bases). Germline V CDR1 and CDR2: LNHDA, SQIVND (reference sequence). The CDR3 contains 13 residues. V lost 4 bases and J 16 bases, leaving 20 bases between the germline ends. CDR3 nucleotides: TGTGCCAGTAGTAGAGGAGGGCAGCCCTTCCCTTTCTTC. Translation gives CASSRGGQPFPFF.

This chain joins TRBV6-5 and TRBJ2-7; a weak D match, TRBD2 (6 bases). The CDR3 loop spans 12 amino acids. Germline V gives CDR1 MNHEY, CDR2 SVGAGI. V lost 2 bases to trimming and J lost 6 bases, with 8 bases between them. The CDR3 is CASSYGGIEQYF. CDR3 coding DNA: TGTGCCAGCAGTTACGGAGGGATCGAGCAGTACTTC.

The V call is TRBV5-1, the J call TRBJ2-3; weak D call: TRBD1 (6 bases). Germline V lookup: CDR1 SGHRS, CDR2 YFSETQ. The length of the CDR3 is 15 residues. The germline V and J ends were trimmed by 0 bases and 5 bases, with 13 bases remaining between them. CDR3 region: CASSLEDSLGDTQYF. The CDR3 bases are TGCGCCAGCAGCTTGGAGGACAGCCTGGGAGATACGCAGTATTTT.

The V gene is TRBV5-1, the J gene TRBJ2-1; a weak D match, TRBD1 (6 bases). The CDR3 loop spans 13 amino acids. CDR1 SGHRS and CDR2 YFSETQ come from the germline V gene. V was trimmed by 3 bases and J by 6 bases, leaving 10 bases between them. In DNA form, the CDR3 reads TGCGCCAGCAGCTCAGACAGGCCCAATGAGCAGTTCTTC. As protein: CASSSDRPNEQFF. Full variable domain (remainder filled in from reference TRBV5-1 and TRBJ2-1): KAGVTQTPRYLIKTRGQQVTLSCSPISGHRSVSWYQQTPGQGLQFLFEYFSETQRNKGNFPGRFSGRQFSNSRSEMNVSTLELGDSALYLCASSSDRPNEQFFGPGTRLTVL.

The V gene is TRBV28, the J gene TRBJ2-5; no clear D. The CDR3 covers 14 residues. V was pared by 1 base and J by 2 bases, with 8 bases between. The germline V gene has CDR1 MDHEN and CDR2 SYDVKM. The CDR3 DNA is TGTGCCAGCAGTTTATACGGGTTTCAAGAGACCCAGTACTTC. Translation gives CASSLYGFQETQYF.

This clone occurred once. The chain recombines TRBV29-1 with TRBJ1-1; unclear D gene. CDR1 is SQVTM and CDR2 is ANQGSEA in the germline V gene. There are 14 residues in the CDR3. Trimming left V 6 bases short and J 0 bases short, with 14 bases between. The CDR3 DNA reads as TGCAGCGTCGACCCGGGTCTCCTGAACACTGAAGCTTTCTTT. It translates to CSVDPGLLNTEAFF.

Written as DNA, the CDR3 is TGTGCCAGCAGCCTCGACACTTACACTGAAGCTTTCTTT. It specifies CASSLDTYTEAFF. The chain uses TRBV14 and TRBJ1-1; D gene uncertain. The CDR3 is 13 amino acids. Germline assignment: CDR1 SGHDN and CDR2 FVKESK. Trimming cost V 4 bases and J 3 bases, with 9 bases left between them.

This clone was detected only once. The chain links TRBV30 to TRBJ1-3, with a weak D call TRBD1 (6 bases). The CDR3 is 17 residues long. Trimming cost V 1 base and J 0 bases, with 16 bases left between them. CDR1 and CDR2 (germline): GTSNPN, SVGIG (reference sequence). The DNA for the CDR3 is TGTGCCTGGAGTGAACAGCCTCAGGGGTCCTCTGGAAACACCATATATTTT. Its protein is CAWSEQPQGSSGNTIYF.

The V call is TRBV4-1, the J call TRBJ2-7; D might be TRBD1 (6 bases). Per germline, CDR1 MGHRA and CDR2 YSYEKL. This CDR3 comprises 12 residues. The germline V and J ends were trimmed by 4 bases and 5 bases, with 9 bases remaining between them. For the CDR3, the DNA is TGCGCCAGCAGCCCCGCAGGGGACGAGCAGTACTTC. Protein product: CASSPAGDEQYF.

This chain connects TRBV2 to TRBJ2-7, with 9 bases lining up with TRBD1. The trim removed 6 bases at V and 2 bases at J, leaving 5 bases unmatched. Germline-derived CDR1 and CDR2 are SNHLY and FYNNEI. CDR3 length: 14 residues. The CDR3 sequence: CASRAGQGPYEQYF. Written as DNA, the CDR3 is TGTGCCAGCAGAGCTGGACAGGGGCCCTACGAGCAGTACTTC.

The CDR3: CASIGKGASNTEAFF. CDR3 in DNA: TGTGCCAGCATAGGAAAGGGGGCCTCGAACACTGAAGCTTTCTTT. The chain links TRBV6-1 to TRBJ1-1, with 7 bases that match TRBD1. This CDR3 comprises 15 residues. V lost 7 bases, J lost 1 base, and 9 bases stayed unmatched. CDR1 and CDR2 from the germline V gene are MNHNS and SASEGT.

This chain connects TRBV2 to TRBJ2-6, with D unclear. CDR3 length: 15 residues. V lost 7 bases, J lost 0 bases, and 10 bases lay in between. Germline V gene sequence: CDR1 SNHLY, CDR2 FYNNEI. The CDR3 protein is CASKSSGSGANVLTF. Written as DNA, the CDR3 is TGTGCCAGCAAAAGCTCTGGCTCTGGGGCCAACGTCCTGACTTTC.

The gene calls are TRBV5-6 and TRBJ1-4; TRBD1 matches at 8 bases. The CDR3 runs to 17 residues. In germline, CDR1 is SGHDT, CDR2 YYEEEE. V gave up 4 bases and J gave up 8 bases; unmatched junction bases: 16. CDR3 nucleotide sequence: TGTGCCAGCAGCCCGACCCGGCAGGGGGCGTCAGGGGAAAAACTGTTTTTT. This encodes CASSPTRQGASGEKLFF.

The rearrangement joins TRBV12-5 to TRBJ2-3; 10 bases are shared with TRBD1. CDR1 and CDR2 from the germline V gene are LGHNT and FRNRAP. V lost 3 bases and J lost 4; bases outside the gene matches: 1. The CDR3 is 14 amino acids. In DNA form, the CDR3 reads TGTGCTAGTGGTTTCGGACAGGGGGCAGATACGCAGTATTTT. Translation: CASGFGQGADTQYF. The entire variable domain, with the rest obtained from reference TRBV12-5 and TRBJ2-3, is as follows: DARVTQTPRHKVTEMGQEVTMRCQPILGHNTVFWYRQTMMQGLELLAYFRNRAPLDDSGMPKDRFSAEMPDATLATLKIQPSEPRDSAVYFCASGFGQGADTQYFGPGTRLTVL.

CDR3: CASSLGQMNTEAFF. As DNA, the CDR3 is TGCGCCAGCAGCTTGGGACAGATGAACACTGAAGCTTTCTTT. V gene TRBV5-1 combines with J gene TRBJ1-1; D is perhaps TRBD1 (5 bases). Per germline, CDR1 SGHRS and CDR2 YFSETQ. V was pared by 0 bases and J by 0 bases, with 6 bases between. The CDR3 has 14 residues.

The V and J genes are TRBV7-9 and TRBJ1-1; the D is unclear. The V gene lost 2 bases and the J gene lost 11 bases, with 12 bases spanning the gap. The CDR3 loop spans 12 amino acids. Germline assignment: CDR1 SEHNR and CDR2 FQNEAQ (reference sequence). In DNA form, the CDR3 reads TGTGCCAGCAGCTTAATGTCGGGCGGGGCTTTCTTT. It codes for CASSLMSGGAFF. The full variable domain, completed using reference TRBV7-9 and TRBJ1-1, is DTGVSQNPRHKITKRGQNVTFRCDPISEHNRLYWYRQTLGQGPEFLTYFQNEAQLEKSRLLSDRFSAERPKGSFSTLEIQRTEQGDSAMYLCASSLMSGGAFFGQGTRLTVV.

The gene calls are TRBV9 and TRBJ2-3, with D possibly being TRBD1 (5 bases). Trimming took off 0 bases at V and 5 bases at J, with 13 bases between the two ends. The CDR3 spans 15 residues. In germline, CDR1 is SGDLS, CDR2 YYNGEE. DNA of the CDR3: TGTGCCAGCAGCGTAGCGAGCAGGGCGAGAGATACGCAGTATTTT. The encoded protein is CASSVASRARDTQYF.

The chain couples TRBV21-1 to TRBJ2-7; the table assigns TRBD1, which was not confirmed against the DNA. TRBV21-1 is marked as a pseudogene. The CDR3 is made up of 14 amino acids. CDR3 in amino acids: CASSKGQVNYEQYF. The CDR3 region has the DNA TGTGCCAGCAGCAAGGGACAGGTAAACTACGAGCAGTACTTC.

V usage is TRBV28 and J usage is TRBJ2-7; D might be TRBD1 (5 bases). V lost 8 bases to trimming and J lost 7 bases, with 15 bases between them. There are 12 residues in the CDR3. Germline V gives CDR1 MDHEN, CDR2 SYDVKM. The CDR3 sequence: CASCGASREQYF. CDR3 coding DNA: TGTGCCAGCTGTGGGGCGTCTAGGGAGCAGTACTTC. Combining the CDR3 with reference TRBV28 and TRBJ2-7 gives the whole variable domain DVKVTQSSRYLVKRTGEKVFLECVQDMDHENMFWYRQDPGLGLRLIYFSYDVKMKEKGDIPEGYSVSREKKERFSLILESASTNQTSMYLCASCGASREQYFGPGTRLTVT.